This record covers a single T cell receptor (beta chain). Its antigen remains unknown. PCR was performed using 60 Vbeta and 13 Jbeta primers. Clones were sequenced by immunoSEQ multiplex PCR, and TCRdb holds only the in-frame ones, with some missing. Of 130,000 or so clones in the sample, roughly 80% were seen once. These data belong to a study of cytomegalovirus exposure and HLA in healthy donors. Study-level findings and limits: Reportedly, HLA-A and HLA-B alleles of most subjects were accurately predicted from TCR beta. Across HLA loci, a later analysis found differing TCR association rates, with DRB1 most and HLA-C fewest. As a later analysis showed, a missense DCLRE1C variant was linked to trimming of TCR beta V- and J-genes.

The CDR3 has 14 residues. Germline V gene data show CDR1 as SGHRS and CDR2 as YFSETQ. The V and J ends lost 4 bases and 5 bases, in that order; junction bases with no gene match: 8. The chain recombines TRBV5-1 with TRBJ1-2; 7 nucleotides align to TRBD1. The source of this sequence is a man between 40 and 49 years old in good health and CMV-seronegative. Sequenced sample: PBMCs. The chain's CDR3 is CASSVKPTGYGYTF. The CDR3 nucleotides are TGCGCCAGCAGCGTCAAACCGACAGGGTATGGCTACACCTTC.